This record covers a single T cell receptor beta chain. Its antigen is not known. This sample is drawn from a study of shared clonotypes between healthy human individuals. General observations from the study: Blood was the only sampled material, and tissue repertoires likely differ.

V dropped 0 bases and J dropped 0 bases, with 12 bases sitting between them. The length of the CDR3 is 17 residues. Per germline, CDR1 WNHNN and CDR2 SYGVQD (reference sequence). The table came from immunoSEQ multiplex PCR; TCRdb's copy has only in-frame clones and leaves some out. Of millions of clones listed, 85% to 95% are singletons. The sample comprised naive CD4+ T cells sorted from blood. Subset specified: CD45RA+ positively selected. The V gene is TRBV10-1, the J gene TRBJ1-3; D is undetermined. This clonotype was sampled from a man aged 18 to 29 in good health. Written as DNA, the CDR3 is TGCGCCAGCAGTGAGTCTGGGCGACTGAGCTCTGGAAACACCATATATTTT. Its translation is CASSESGRLSSGNTIYF.